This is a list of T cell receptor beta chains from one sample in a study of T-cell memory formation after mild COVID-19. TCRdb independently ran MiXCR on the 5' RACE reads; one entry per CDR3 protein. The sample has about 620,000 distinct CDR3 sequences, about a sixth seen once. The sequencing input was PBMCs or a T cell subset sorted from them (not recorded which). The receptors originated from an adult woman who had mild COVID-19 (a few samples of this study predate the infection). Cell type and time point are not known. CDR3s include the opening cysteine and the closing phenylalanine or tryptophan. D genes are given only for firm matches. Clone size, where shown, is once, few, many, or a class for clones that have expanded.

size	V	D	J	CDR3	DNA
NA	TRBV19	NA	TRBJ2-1	CASSIQGRDNEQFF	TGTGCCAGTAGTATACAGGGTAGGGACAATGAGCAGTTCTTC
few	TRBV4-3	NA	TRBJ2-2	CASSQGNTLTGELFF	TGCGCCAGCAGCCAAGGGAATACCCTCACCGGGGAGCTGTTTTTT
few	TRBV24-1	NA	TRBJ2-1	CATSDLRFPSYNEQFF	TGTGCCACCAGTGACCTCAGATTCCCCTCCTACAATGAGCAGTTCTTC
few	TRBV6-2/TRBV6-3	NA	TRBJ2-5	CASADYLEIQYF	TGTGCCAGCGCCGATTACCTAGAGATCCAGTACTTC
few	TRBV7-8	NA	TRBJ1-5	CASSLVVGSNSLQHF	TGTGCCAGCAGCTTAGTTGTCGGCAGTAACAGCCTCCAGCATTTT
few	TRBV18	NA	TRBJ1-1	CASSEARDTEAFF	TGTGCCAGTTCCGAGGCGCGTGACACTGAAGCTTTCTTT
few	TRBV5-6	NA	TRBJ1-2	CASSLFPGGYTF	TGTGCCAGCAGCTTGTTTCCTGGAGGCTACACCTTC
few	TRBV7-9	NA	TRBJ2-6	CASSGTTRSGANVLTF	TGTGCCAGCAGCGGGACAACCCGCTCTGGGGCCAACGTCCTGACTTTC
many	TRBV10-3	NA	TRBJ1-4	CAINEPGDEKLFF	TGTGCCATCAACGAACCGGGGGATGAAAAACTGTTTTTT
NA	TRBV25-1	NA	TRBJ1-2	CASSEPLPPYGYTF	TGTGCCAGCAGTGAACCACTCCCTCCGTATGGCTACACCTTC
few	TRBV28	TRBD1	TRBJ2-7	CASGLSAGGVLDEQYF	TGTGCCAGCGGTTTATCCGCAGGGGGCGTTTTGGATGAGCAGTACTTC
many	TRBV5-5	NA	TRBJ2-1	CASSLLSGANNEQFF	TGTGCCAGCAGCTTGTTGTCCGGGGCTAACAATGAGCAGTTCTTC
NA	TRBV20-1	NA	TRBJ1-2	CSARDSHRSNYGYTF	TGCAGTGCTAGAGACTCACACCGCTCTAACTATGGCTACACCTTC
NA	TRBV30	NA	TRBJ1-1	CASERRGGTEAFF	TGTGCCTCCGAACGTCGGGGAGGCACTGAAGCTTTCTTT
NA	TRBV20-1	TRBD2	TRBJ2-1	CSARDRGLAEEQFF	TGCAGTGCTAGAGATCGCGGGCTAGCGGAAGAGCAGTTCTTC
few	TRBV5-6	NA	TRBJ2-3	CASRSLEGVQPDTQYF	TGTGCCAGCAGGTCCTTGGAGGGAGTCCAGCCAGATACGCAGTATTTT
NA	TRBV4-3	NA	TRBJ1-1	CASSQDLFDTEAFF	TGCGCCAGCAGCCAAGACCTCTTTGACACTGAAGCTTTCTTT
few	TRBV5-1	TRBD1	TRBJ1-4	CASSLAGTEWEKLFF	TGCGCCAGCAGCTTGGCCGGGACAGAATGGGAAAAACTGTTTTTT
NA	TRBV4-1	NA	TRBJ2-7	CASSQLLGTLYEQYF	TGCGCCAGCAGCCAACTCTTGGGGACCTTATACGAGCAGTACTTC
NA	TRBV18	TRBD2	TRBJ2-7	CASSPPSSGGFSYEQYF	TGTGCCAGCTCACCACCGAGCAGCGGGGGGTTCTCCTACGAGCAGTACTTC
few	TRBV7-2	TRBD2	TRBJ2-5	CASSLRVAGVWETQYF	TGTGCCAGCAGCTTAAGGGTAGCGGGAGTATGGGAGACCCAGTACTTC
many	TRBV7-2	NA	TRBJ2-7	CASSLAGGSSYEQYF	TGTGCCAGCAGCCTAGCCGGGGGAAGCTCCTACGAGCAGTACTTC
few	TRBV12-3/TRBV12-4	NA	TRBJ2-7	CASSLAEGSSYEQYF	TGTGCCAGCAGTTTAGCGGAAGGAAGCTCCTACGAGCAGTACTTC
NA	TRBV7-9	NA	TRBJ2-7	CASSGGTASYEQYF	TGTGCCAGCAGCGGGGGGACAGCTTCCTACGAGCAGTACTTC
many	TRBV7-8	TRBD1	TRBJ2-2	CAITLIQGNVHTGELFF	TGTGCAATTACACTTATACAGGGGAACGTTCACACCGGGGAGCTGTTTTTT
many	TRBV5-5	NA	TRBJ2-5	CASSPVHAGKETQYF	TGTGCCAGCAGCCCAGTCCACGCGGGGAAAGAGACCCAGTACTTC